The present entry profiles one T cell receptor beta chain with its context. What it binds is not known. Mismatch with germline at one junction end may stem from a read error. These data are taken from a study of T cells in Graves' hyperthyroidism and ophthalmopathy. Hyperthyroidism patients were newly diagnosed, had disease duration under 2 months, and were aged 18 to 65 years. Diagnosis relied on clinical symptoms, serum thyroxine and TRAb, thyroid ultrasound and orbital computed tomography. Broader study findings: With a median lead of roughly 6.8 months before onset, the model predicted ophthalmopathy. Blood also showed most of the thyroid clonotypes that were expanded above 0.001.

The CDR3 regions of TCR beta were amplified from RNA transcripts. The HTBI primer set served for first-round RT-PCR of the TCR CDR3. TCRdb itself ran the multiplex PCR reads through MiXCR, one entry per CDR3 protein. The table shows some 800,000 distinct CDR3 sequences, with 38% occurring only once. This CDR3 has 16 amino acids. Germline CDR1 ENHRY, CDR2 SYGVKD. Specimen: blood. The chain has TRBV10-3 and TRBJ1-5, with 9 positions matching TRBD1. This TCR was recovered from a young man with Graves' hyperthyroidism. CDR3 loop: CASSYGGQGIRQPQHF. CDR3 nucleotides: TGTGCCAGCAGTTACGGGGGACAGGGTATAAGGCAGCCCCAGCATTTT.